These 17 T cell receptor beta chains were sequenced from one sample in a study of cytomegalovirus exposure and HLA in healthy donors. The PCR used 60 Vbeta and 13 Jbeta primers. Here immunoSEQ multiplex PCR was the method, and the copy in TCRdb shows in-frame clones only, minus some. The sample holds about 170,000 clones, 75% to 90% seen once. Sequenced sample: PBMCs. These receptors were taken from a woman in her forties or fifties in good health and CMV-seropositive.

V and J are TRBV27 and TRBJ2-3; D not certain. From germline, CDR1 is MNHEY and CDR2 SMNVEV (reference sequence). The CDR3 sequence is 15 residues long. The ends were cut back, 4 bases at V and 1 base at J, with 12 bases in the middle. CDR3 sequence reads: CASSSPNRGTDTQYF. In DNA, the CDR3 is TGTGCCAGCAGTTCCCCCAATCGGGGCACAGATACGCAGTATTTT.

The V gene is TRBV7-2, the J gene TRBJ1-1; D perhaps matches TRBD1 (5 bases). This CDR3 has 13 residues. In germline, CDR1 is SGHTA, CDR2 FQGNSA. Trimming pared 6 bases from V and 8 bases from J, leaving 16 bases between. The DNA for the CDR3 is TGTGCCAGCAGGGATTACACAGGCTTGGAAGCTTTCTTT. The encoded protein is CASRDYTGLEAFF.

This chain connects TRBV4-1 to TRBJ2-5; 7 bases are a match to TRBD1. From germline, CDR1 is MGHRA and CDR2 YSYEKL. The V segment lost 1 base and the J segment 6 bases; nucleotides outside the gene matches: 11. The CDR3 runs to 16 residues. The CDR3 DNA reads TGCGCCAGCAGCCAAGGCTTGGAGACAGGGCGGAAGACCCAGTACTTC. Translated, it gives CASSQGLETGRKTQYF.

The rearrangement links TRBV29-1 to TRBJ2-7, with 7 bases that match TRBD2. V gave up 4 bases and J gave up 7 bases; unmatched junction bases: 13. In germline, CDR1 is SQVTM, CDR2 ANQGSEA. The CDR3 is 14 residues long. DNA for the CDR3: TGCAGCGTTGGAGGGGCCGGACTAGGTCGGGAGCAGTACTTC. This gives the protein CSVGGAGLGREQYF.

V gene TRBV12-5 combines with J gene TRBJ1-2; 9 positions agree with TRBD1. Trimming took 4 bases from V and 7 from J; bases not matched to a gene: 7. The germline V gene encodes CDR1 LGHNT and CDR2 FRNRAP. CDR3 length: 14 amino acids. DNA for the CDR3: TGTGCTAGTGGTTCCAACAGGGGGCAGAGTGGCTACACCTTC. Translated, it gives CASGSNRGQSGYTF.

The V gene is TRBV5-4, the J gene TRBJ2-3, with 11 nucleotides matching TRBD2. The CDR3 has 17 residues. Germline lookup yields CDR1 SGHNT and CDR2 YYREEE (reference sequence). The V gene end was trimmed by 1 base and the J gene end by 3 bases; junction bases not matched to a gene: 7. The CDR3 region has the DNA TGTGCCAGCAGCTTGATAGTAGCGGGGGGGACGACAGATACGCAGTATTTT. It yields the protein CASSLIVAGGTTDTQYF.

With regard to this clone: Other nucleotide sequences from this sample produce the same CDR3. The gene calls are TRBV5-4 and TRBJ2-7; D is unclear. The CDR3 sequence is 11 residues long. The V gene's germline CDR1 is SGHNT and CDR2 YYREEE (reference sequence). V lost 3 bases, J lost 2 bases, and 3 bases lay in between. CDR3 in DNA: TGTGCCAGCAGCTCTGCCTACGAGCAGTACTTC. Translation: CASSSAYEQYF.

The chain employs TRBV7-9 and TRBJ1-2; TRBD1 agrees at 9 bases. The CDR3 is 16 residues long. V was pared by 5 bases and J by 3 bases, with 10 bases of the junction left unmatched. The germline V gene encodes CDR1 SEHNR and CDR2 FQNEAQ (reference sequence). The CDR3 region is CASSRQGGRADYGYTF. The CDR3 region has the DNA TGTGCCAGCAGCCGACAGGGGGGGAGGGCAGACTATGGCTACACCTTC.

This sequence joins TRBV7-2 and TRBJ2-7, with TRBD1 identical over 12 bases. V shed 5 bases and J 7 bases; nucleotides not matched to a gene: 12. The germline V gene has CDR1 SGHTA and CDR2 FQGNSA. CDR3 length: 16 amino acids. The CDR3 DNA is TGTGCCAGCAGCGCAACCTCCGGGACAGGGGGCGAAGAGCAGTACTTC. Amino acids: CASSATSGTGGEEQYF.

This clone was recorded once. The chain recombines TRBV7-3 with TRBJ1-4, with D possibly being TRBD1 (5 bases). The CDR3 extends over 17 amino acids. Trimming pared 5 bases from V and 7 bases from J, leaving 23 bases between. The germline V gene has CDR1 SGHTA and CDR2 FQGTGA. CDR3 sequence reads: CASSPPILETGIEKLFF. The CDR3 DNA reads TGTGCCAGCAGCCCCCCCATTTTAGAAACAGGAATTGAAAAACTGTTTTTT.

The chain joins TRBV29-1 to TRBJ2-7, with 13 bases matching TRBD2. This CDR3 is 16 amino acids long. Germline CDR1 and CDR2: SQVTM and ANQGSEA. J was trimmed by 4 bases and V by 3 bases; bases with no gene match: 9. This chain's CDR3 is CSVDSGLAGDTYEQYF. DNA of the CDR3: TGCAGCGTTGACAGCGGACTAGCGGGGGACACGTACGAGCAGTACTTC.

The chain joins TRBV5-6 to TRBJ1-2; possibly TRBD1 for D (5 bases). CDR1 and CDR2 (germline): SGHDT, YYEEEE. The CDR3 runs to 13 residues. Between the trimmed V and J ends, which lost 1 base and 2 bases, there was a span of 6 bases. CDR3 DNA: TGTGCCAGCAGCTTGCCAGGGAACTATGGCTACACCTTC. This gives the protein CASSLPGNYGYTF.

The CDR3 region is CASSSTGAWNEKLFF. DNA of the CDR3: TGTGCCAGCAGTTCAACAGGGGCGTGGAATGAAAAACTGTTTTTT. The chain joins TRBV2 to TRBJ1-4; 7 bases are shared with TRBD1. The trim removed 5 bases at V and 5 bases at J, leaving 8 bases unmatched. This CDR3 is built from 15 residues. Germline V lookup: CDR1 SNHLY, CDR2 FYNNEI.

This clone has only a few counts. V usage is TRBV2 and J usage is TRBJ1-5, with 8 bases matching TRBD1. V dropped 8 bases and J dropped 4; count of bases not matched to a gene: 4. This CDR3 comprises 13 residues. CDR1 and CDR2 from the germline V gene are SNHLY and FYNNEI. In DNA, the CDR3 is TGTGCCAGCGGGGACAGGCTTAATCAGCCCCAGCATTTT. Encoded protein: CASGDRLNQPQHF.

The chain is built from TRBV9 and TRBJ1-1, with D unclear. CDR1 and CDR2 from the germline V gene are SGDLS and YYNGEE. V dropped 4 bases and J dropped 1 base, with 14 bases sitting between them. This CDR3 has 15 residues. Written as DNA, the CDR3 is TGTGCCAGCAGCTCTCACCTCGAGGAGAACACTGAAGCTTTCTTT. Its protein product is CASSSHLEENTEAFF.

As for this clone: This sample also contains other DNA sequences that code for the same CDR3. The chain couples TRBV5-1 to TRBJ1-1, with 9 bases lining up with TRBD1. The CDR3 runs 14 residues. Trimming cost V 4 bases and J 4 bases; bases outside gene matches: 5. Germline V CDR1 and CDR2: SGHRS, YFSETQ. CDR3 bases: TGCGCCAGCAGCGGGGGACAGGGAGGCACTGAAGCTTTCTTT. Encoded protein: CASSGGQGGTEAFF.

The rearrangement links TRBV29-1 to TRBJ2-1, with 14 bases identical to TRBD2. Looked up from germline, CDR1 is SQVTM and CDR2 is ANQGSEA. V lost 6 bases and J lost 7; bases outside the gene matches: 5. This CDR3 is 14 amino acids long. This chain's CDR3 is CSVKTSGRVNEQFF. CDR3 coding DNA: TGCAGCGTAAAGACTAGCGGGAGGGTAAATGAGCAGTTCTTC.